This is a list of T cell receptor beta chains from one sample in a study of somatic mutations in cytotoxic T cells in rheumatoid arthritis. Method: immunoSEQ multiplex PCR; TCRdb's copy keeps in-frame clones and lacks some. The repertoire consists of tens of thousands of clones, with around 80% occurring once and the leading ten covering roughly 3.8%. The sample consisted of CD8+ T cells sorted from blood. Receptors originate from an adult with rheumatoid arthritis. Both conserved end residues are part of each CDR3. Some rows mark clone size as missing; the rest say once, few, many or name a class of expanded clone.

CDR3 protein: CASSLGEGHPGYVF; CDR3 length: 14; V gene: TRBV7-9; clone size: NA; J gene: TRBJ1-1
CDR3 protein: CASSLASGDYEQYF; CDR3 length: 14; V gene: TRBV5-1; clone size: NA; J gene: TRBJ2-7
CDR3 protein: CASRAQGNEQFF; CDR3 length: 12; V gene: TRBV6-5; clone size: NA; J gene: TRBJ2-1
CDR3 protein: CASSLITGGELFF; CDR3 length: 13; V gene: TRBV7-2; clone size: NA; J gene: TRBJ2-2
CDR3 protein: CAISDSGSETQYF; CDR3 length: 13; V gene: TRBV10-3; clone size: NA; J gene: TRBJ2-5
CDR3 protein: CASSEGNGRQETQYF; CDR3 length: 15; V gene: TRBV9; clone size: few; J gene: TRBJ2-5
CDR3 protein: CASSEAWGGDRARYGYTF; CDR3 length: 18; V gene: TRBV6-1; clone size: NA; J gene: TRBJ1-2
CDR3 protein: CARFRQQEGNQPQHF; CDR3 length: 15; V gene: TRBV19; clone size: NA; J gene: TRBJ1-5
CDR3 protein: CASSFQEGREQFF; CDR3 length: 13; V gene: TRBV7-3; clone size: NA; J gene: TRBJ2-1
CDR3 protein: CAILQGDYGYTF; CDR3 length: 12; V gene: TRBV2; clone size: NA; J gene: TRBJ1-2
CDR3 protein: CASSHLDLPPGELFF; CDR3 length: 15; V gene: TRBV11-2; clone size: NA; J gene: TRBJ2-2
CDR3 protein: CASSRCLGPQSSYNEQFF; CDR3 length: 18; V gene: TRBV21-1; clone size: few; J gene: TRBJ2-1
CDR3 protein: CASSVEGEGVYEQYF; CDR3 length: 15; V gene: TRBV9; clone size: once; J gene: TRBJ2-7
CDR3 protein: CASSQGTGWEETQYF; CDR3 length: 15; V gene: TRBV4-3; clone size: NA; J gene: TRBJ2-5
CDR3 protein: CASSFSGGEYEQYF; CDR3 length: 14; V gene: TRBV7-2; clone size: NA; J gene: TRBJ2-7
CDR3 protein: CASSSGTGISGANVLTF; CDR3 length: 17; V gene: TRBV27; clone size: NA; J gene: TRBJ2-6
CDR3 protein: CASSPMPAGRETQYF; CDR3 length: 15; V gene: TRBV14; clone size: once; J gene: TRBJ2-5
CDR3 protein: CASSLSGGGTEAFF; CDR3 length: 14; V gene: TRBV5-6; clone size: once; J gene: TRBJ1-1
CDR3 protein: CASSLITLGQGAEQYF; CDR3 length: 16; V gene: TRBV18; clone size: NA; J gene: TRBJ2-7
CDR3 protein: CASSDNTLGNQPQHF; CDR3 length: 15; V gene: TRBV27; clone size: NA; J gene: TRBJ1-5
CDR3 protein: CASSPTSGGAYEQYF; CDR3 length: 15; V gene: TRBV6-5; clone size: few; J gene: TRBJ2-7
CDR3 protein: CASSLGGWGLRGPGELFF; CDR3 length: 18; V gene: TRBV5-6; clone size: NA; J gene: TRBJ2-2
CDR3 protein: CASSLAGGTDTQYF; CDR3 length: 14; V gene: TRBV7-6; clone size: NA; J gene: TRBJ2-3
CDR3 protein: CASSERTYTGVTGELFF; CDR3 length: 17; V gene: TRBV9; clone size: NA; J gene: TRBJ2-2
CDR3 protein: CASSLDKSFYGYTF; CDR3 length: 14; V gene: TRBV11-2; clone size: NA; J gene: TRBJ1-2
CDR3 protein: CSVDRDPEAAQYGYTF; CDR3 length: 16; V gene: TRBV29-1; clone size: once; J gene: TRBJ1-2
CDR3 protein: CATTLRSGAQYF; CDR3 length: 12; V gene: TRBV6-1; clone size: NA; J gene: TRBJ2-7
CDR3 protein: CASSSQGGTGGTYGYTF; CDR3 length: 17; V gene: TRBV7-2; clone size: NA; J gene: TRBJ1-2
CDR3 protein: CASSSSGGGTDTQYF; CDR3 length: 15; V gene: TRBV7-9; clone size: NA; J gene: TRBJ2-3
CDR3 protein: CAISGRTGPLDTEAFF; CDR3 length: 16; V gene: TRBV10-3; clone size: NA; J gene: TRBJ1-1
CDR3 protein: CASSEWDVSYEQYF; CDR3 length: 14; V gene: TRBV13; clone size: NA; J gene: TRBJ2-7
CDR3 protein: CASSQWQVNTEAFF; CDR3 length: 14; V gene: TRBV5-5; clone size: NA; J gene: TRBJ1-1
CDR3 protein: CASSPPRTVGETQYF; CDR3 length: 15; V gene: TRBV2; clone size: NA; J gene: TRBJ2-5
CDR3 protein: CASGQGVSTEAFF; CDR3 length: 13; V gene: TRBV7-6; clone size: few; J gene: TRBJ1-1
CDR3 protein: CASKHRAFF; CDR3 length: 9; V gene: TRBV21-1; clone size: NA; J gene: TRBJ1-1
CDR3 protein: CSVLTGNTEAFF; CDR3 length: 12; V gene: TRBV29-1; clone size: NA; J gene: TRBJ1-1
CDR3 protein: CASSQGHLPNYGYTF; CDR3 length: 15; V gene: TRBV5-1; clone size: medium-sized; J gene: TRBJ1-2
CDR3 protein: CASSVGVLDTEAFF; CDR3 length: 14; V gene: TRBV6-6; clone size: NA; J gene: TRBJ1-1
CDR3 protein: CATSRENGPGGYTF; CDR3 length: 14; V gene: TRBV15; clone size: NA; J gene: TRBJ1-2
CDR3 protein: CASRERDQPQHF; CDR3 length: 12; V gene: TRBV28; clone size: NA; J gene: TRBJ1-5
CDR3 protein: CASSLGLAPGDEQFF; CDR3 length: 15; V gene: TRBV11-2; clone size: NA; J gene: TRBJ2-1
CDR3 protein: CASSVLERTGMGQPQHF; CDR3 length: 17; V gene: TRBV5-1; clone size: NA; J gene: TRBJ1-5
CDR3 protein: CATSLAGETDTQYF; CDR3 length: 14; V gene: TRBV15; clone size: NA; J gene: TRBJ2-3
CDR3 protein: CASSQGTDSTYEQYF; CDR3 length: 15; V gene: TRBV4-1; clone size: NA; J gene: TRBJ2-7
CDR3 protein: CASSPSYWAEGFYGYTF; CDR3 length: 17; V gene: TRBV7-2; clone size: NA; J gene: TRBJ1-2
CDR3 protein: CASSIGRGPYEQYF; CDR3 length: 14; V gene: TRBV19; clone size: NA; J gene: TRBJ2-7
CDR3 protein: CATSQDIYYGYTF; CDR3 length: 13; V gene: TRBV15; clone size: NA; J gene: TRBJ1-2
CDR3 protein: CSVGGHGQSPYGYTF; CDR3 length: 15; V gene: TRBV29-1; clone size: NA; J gene: TRBJ1-2
CDR3 protein: CASSQGVDQETQYF; CDR3 length: 14; V gene: TRBV4-1; clone size: NA; J gene: TRBJ2-5
CDR3 protein: CASSQSGGFYNEQFF; CDR3 length: 15; V gene: TRBV11-2; clone size: NA; J gene: TRBJ2-1
CDR3 protein: CASSLVILRMGGDSDTQYF; CDR3 length: 19; V gene: TRBV7-9; clone size: NA; J gene: TRBJ2-3
CDR3 protein: CSVRGARTSGGYYNEQFF; CDR3 length: 18; V gene: TRBV29-1; clone size: once; J gene: TRBJ2-1
CDR3 protein: CASSARRSLGQVGGYTF; CDR3 length: 17; V gene: TRBV27; clone size: NA; J gene: TRBJ1-2
CDR3 protein: CASSLERSMNTEAFF; CDR3 length: 15; V gene: TRBV11-2; clone size: few; J gene: TRBJ1-1